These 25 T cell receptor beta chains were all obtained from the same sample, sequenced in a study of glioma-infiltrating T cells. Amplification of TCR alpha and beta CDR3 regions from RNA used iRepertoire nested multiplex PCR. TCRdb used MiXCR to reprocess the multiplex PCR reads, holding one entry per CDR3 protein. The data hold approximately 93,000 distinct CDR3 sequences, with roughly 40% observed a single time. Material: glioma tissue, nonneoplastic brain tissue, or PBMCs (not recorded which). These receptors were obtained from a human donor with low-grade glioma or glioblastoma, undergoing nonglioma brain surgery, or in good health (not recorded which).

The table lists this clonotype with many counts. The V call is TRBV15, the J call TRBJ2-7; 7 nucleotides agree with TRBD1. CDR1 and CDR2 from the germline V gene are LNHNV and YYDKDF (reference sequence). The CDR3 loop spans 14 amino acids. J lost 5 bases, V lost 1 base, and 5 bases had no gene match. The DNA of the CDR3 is TGTGCCACCAGCAGAGGGACAGGCTTCGACGAGCAGTACTTC. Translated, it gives CATSRGTGFDEQYF. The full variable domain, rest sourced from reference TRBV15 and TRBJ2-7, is DAMVIQNPRYQVTQFGKPVTLSCSQTLNHNVMYWYQQKSSQAPKLLFHYYDKDFNNEADTPDNFQSRRPNTSFCFLDIRSPGLGDTAMYLCATSRGTGFDEQYFGPGTRLTVT.

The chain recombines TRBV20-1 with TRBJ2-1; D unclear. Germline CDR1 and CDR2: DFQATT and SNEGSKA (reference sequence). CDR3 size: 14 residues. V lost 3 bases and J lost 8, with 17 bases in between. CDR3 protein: CSASVIGVTYEQFF. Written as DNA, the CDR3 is TGCAGTGCTAGTGTAATAGGAGTGACCTATGAGCAGTTCTTC.

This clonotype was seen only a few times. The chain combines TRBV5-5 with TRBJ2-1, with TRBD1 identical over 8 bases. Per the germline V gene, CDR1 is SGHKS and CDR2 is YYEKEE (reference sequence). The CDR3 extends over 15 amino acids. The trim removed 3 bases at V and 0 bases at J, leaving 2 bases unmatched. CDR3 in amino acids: CASSSGGISYNEQFF. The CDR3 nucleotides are TGTGCCAGCAGCTCAGGGGGCATCTCCTACAATGAGCAGTTCTTC.

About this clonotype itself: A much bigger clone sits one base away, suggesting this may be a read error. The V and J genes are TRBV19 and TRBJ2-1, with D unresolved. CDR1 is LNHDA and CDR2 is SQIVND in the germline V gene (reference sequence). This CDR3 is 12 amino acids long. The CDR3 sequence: CASSKTYSEQFF. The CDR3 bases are TGTGCCAGTAGTAAAACTTACAGTGAGCAGTTCTTC.

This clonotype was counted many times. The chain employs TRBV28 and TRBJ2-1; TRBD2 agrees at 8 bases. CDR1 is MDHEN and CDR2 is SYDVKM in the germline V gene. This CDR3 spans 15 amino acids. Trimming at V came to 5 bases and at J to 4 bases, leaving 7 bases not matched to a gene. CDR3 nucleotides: TGTGCCAGCAGTCCGACTTCTAGCGGGTACAATGAGCAGTTCTTC. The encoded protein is CASSPTSSGYNEQFF.

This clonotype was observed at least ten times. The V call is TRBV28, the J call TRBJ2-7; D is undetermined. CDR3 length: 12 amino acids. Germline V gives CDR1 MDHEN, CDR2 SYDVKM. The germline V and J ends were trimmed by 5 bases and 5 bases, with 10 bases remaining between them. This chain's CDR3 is CASSEGYNEQYF. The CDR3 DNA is TGTGCCAGCAGTGAAGGTTACAACGAGCAGTACTTC. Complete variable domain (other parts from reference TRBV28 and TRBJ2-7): DVKVTQSSRYLVKRTGEKVFLECVQDMDHENMFWYRQDPGLGLRLIYFSYDVKMKEKGDIPEGYSVSREKKERFSLILESASTNQTSMYLCASSEGYNEQYFGPGTRLTVT.

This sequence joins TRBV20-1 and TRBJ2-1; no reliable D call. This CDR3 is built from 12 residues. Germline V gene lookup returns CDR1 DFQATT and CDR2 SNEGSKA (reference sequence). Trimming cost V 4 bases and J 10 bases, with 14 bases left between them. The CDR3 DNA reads TGCAGTGCTATGTCAGATCCCTACGAGCAGTTCTTC. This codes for CSAMSDPYEQFF.

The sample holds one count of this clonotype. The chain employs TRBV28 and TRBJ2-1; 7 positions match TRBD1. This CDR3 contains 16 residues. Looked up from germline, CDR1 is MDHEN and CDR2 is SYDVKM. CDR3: CAASSFDRAGGNEQFF. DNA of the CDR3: TGTGCGGCCAGCAGTTTTGACAGGGCTGGTGGCAATGAGCAGTTCTTC.

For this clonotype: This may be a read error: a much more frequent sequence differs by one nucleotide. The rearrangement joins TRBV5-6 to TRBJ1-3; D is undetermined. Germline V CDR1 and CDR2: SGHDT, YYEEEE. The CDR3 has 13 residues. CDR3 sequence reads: CARSLYLGNTIYF. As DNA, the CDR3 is TGTGCCCGCAGCTTGTACCTTGGAAACACCATATATTTT. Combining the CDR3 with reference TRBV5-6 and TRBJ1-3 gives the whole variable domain DAGVTQSPTHLIKTRGQQVTLRCSPKSGHDTVSWYQQALGQGPQFIFQYYEEEERQRGNFPDRFSGHQFPNYSSELNVNALLLGDSALYLCARSLYLGNTIYFGEGSWLTVV.

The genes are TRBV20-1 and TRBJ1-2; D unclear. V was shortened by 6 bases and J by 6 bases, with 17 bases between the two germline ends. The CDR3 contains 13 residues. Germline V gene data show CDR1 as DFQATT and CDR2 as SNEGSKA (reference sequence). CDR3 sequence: CSAPRAGIHGYTF. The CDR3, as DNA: TGCAGTGCACCTAGGGCGGGGATCCATGGCTACACCTTC.

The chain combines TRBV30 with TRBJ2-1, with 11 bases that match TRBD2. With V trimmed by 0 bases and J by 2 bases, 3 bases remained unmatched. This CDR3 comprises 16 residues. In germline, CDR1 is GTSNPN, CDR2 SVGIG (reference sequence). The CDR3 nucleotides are TGTGCCTGGAGTGTACGTAGCGGGAGGGCCTACAATGAGCAGTTCTTC. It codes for CAWSVRSGRAYNEQFF. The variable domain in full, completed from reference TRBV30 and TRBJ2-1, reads SQTIHQWPATLVQPVGSPLSLECTVEGTSNPNLYWYRQAAGRGLQLLFYSVGIGQISSEVPQNLSASRPQDRQFILSSKKLLLSDSGFYLCAWSVRSGRAYNEQFFGPGTRLTVL.

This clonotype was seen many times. The CDR3 loop is CASRDAGEETQYF. The CDR3 DNA sequence: TGTGCCAGCAGGGACGCAGGGGAAGAGACCCAGTACTTC. The rearrangement uses TRBV28 and TRBJ2-5, with a possible D match to TRBD1 (6 bases). CDR1 MDHEN and CDR2 SYDVKM come from the germline V gene. The CDR3 loop spans 13 amino acids. V was shortened by 6 bases and J by 3 bases, with 11 bases between the two germline ends.

CDR3 bases: TGCGCCAGCAGCCGGACTAGCGGGAGGTCCTACAATGAGCAGTTCTTC. This sequence encodes CASSRTSGRSYNEQFF. The chain joins TRBV4-3 to TRBJ2-1; 14 nucleotides agree with TRBD2. There are 16 residues in the CDR3. Germline loops: CDR1 LGHNA, CDR2 YSLEER. V dropped 4 bases and J dropped 1; count of bases not matched to a gene: 0.

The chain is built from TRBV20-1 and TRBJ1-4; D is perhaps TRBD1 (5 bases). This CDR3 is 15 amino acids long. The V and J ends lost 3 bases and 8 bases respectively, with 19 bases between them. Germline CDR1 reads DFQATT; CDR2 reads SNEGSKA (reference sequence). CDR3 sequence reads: CSASSIQEADEKLFF. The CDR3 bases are TGCAGTGCTAGCAGTATACAGGAGGCTGACGAAAAACTGTTTTTT.

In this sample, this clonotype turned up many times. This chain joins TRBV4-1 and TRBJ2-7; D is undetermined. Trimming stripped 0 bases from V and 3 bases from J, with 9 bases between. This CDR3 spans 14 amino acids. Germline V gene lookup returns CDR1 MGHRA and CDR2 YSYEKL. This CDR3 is CASSQDYYLYEQYF. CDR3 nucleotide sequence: TGCGCCAGCAGCCAAGATTACTACCTCTACGAGCAGTACTTC.

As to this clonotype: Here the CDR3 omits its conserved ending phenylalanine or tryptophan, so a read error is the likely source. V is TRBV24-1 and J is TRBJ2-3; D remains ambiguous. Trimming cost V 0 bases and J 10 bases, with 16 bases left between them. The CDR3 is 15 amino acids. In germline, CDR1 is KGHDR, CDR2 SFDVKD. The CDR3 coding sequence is TGTGCCACCAGTGATTTGCTCGACGAGCAAATAGCGCAGTATTTG. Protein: CATSDLLDEQIAQYL.

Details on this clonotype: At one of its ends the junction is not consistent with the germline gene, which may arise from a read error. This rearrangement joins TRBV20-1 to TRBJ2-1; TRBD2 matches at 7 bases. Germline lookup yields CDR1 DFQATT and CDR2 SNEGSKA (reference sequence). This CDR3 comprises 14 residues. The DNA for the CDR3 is TGCAGTGCTAGAGATCGAGCGGGGCACAATGAGCAGTCCTTC. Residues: CSARDRAGHNEQSF.

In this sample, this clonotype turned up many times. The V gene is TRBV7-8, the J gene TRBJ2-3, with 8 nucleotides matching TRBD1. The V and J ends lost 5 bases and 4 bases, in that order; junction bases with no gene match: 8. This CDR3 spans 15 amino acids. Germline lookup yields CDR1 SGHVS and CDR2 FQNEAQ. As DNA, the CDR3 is TGTGCCAGCAGCCCCGGACAGGGAGGATCAGATACGCAGTATTTT. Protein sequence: CASSPGQGGSDTQYF.

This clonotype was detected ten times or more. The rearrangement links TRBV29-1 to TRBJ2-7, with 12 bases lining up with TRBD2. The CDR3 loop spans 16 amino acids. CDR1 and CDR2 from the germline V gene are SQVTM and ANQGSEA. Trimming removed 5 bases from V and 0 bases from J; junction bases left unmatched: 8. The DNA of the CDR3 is TGCAGCGTTTCGACTAGCGGGGGAGCCAACTCCTACGAGCAGTACTTC. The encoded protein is CSVSTSGGANSYEQYF.

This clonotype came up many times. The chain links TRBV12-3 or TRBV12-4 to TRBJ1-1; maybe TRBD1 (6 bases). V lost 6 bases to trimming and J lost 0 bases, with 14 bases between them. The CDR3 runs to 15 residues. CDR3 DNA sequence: TGTGCCAGCAGGGAACAGGGTACCGTGAACACTGAAGCTTTCTTT. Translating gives CASREQGTVNTEAFF.

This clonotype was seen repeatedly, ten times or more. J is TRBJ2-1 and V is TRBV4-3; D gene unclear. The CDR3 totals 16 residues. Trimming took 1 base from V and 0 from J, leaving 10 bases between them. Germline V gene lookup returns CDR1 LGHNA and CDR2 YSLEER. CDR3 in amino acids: CASSQVAVSSYNEQFF. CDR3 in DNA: TGCGCCAGCAGCCAAGTTGCGGTAAGCTCCTACAATGAGCAGTTCTTC.

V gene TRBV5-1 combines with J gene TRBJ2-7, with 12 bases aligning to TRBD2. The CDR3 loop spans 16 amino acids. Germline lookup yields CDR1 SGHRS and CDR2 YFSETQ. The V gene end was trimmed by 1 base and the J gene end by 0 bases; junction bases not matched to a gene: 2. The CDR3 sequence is CASSLRTSGVSYEQYF. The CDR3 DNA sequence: TGCGCCAGCAGCTTGCGGACTAGCGGGGTCTCCTACGAGCAGTACTTC.

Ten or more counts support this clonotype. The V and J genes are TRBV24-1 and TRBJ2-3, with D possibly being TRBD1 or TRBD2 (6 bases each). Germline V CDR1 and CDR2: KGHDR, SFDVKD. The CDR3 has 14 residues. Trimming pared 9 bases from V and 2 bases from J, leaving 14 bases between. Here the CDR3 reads CATAGQGTTDTQYF. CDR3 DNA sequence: TGTGCCACCGCGGGGCAGGGGACCACAGATACGCAGTATTTT.

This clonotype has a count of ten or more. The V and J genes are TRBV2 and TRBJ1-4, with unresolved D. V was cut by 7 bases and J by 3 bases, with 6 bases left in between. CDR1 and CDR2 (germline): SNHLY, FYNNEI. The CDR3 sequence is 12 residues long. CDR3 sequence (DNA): TGTGCCAGCACCCGCCCTAATGAAAAACTGTTTTTT. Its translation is CASTRPNEKLFF.

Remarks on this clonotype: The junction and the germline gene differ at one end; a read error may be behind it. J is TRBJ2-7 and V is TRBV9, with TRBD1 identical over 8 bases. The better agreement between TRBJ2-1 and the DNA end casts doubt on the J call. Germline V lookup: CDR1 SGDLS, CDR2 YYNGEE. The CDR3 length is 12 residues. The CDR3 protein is CARGTGHNEQFF. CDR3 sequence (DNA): TGTGCCCGCGGGACAGGACACAACGAGCAGTTCTTC.